This TCR beta chain was retrieved from a study of lymphopenia after photon versus proton radiotherapy (dated by TCRdb to between 2018 and 2021). The study in broad terms: The immunological effects of photon versus proton radiation therapy were compared in patients with gastrointestinal tumors who developed high-grade lymphopenia. A cohort of some 19 patients with gastrointestinal tumors who received either photon or proton therapy and subsequently developed lymphopenia was included. The goal of the study was to describe how the two radiation modalities differ in their effects on the immune system.

Overall study outcomes, separate from this receptor: After the lymphocyte count nadir, photon-treated repertoires showed oligoclonal expansion, especially of CD8+ Temra cells, which drove the drop in diversity. The survival association was assessed only in patients who died, and better survival with proton therapy was presented by the authors as a possibility rather than a demonstrated result. Across the cohort, a larger post-nadir drop in TCR diversity was inversely correlated with overall survival time among patients who died. Proton-treated patients stayed relatively stable during treatment, while photon-treated patients lost naive T cells and TCR diversity and gained effector/memory populations.

V is clipped by 5 bases and J by 5 bases, and the sequence between their germline boundaries is 18 bases long. CDR1 and CDR2 are drawn from the germline V gene: MGHRA, YSYEKL. Reading from cysteine to phenylalanine, the CDR3 counts 15 amino acids. CDR3 DNA only is kept here, 45 bases in frame from base 1. About this clone: Its antigen is still unknown. It has no much larger one-base neighbor in the sample; base qualities were not kept.

The library was generated by the immunoSEQ multiplex PCR assay. Alongside multiparametric flow cytometry, deep sequencing of rearranged TCR beta loci was used to profile the T cell repertoires. As stored in TCRdb, this immuneACCESS dataset retains in-frame rearrangements with V and J assigned. A fraction of the clones does not appear; measured against another copy, unresolved V genes explain less than half of the discrepancy, and the remainder lacks a known reason. The sample table records roughly 45,000 clones; 85% of these occur just once. Of the sample, around 2.2% is held by the ten largest clones.

Here the sequenced sample was peripheral blood, taken from a patient treated with photon-based radiotherapy. This clonotype was sampled from a man in his forties with gastric cancer. Rearrangement joined TRBV4-1 to TRBJ1-2; the D gene is not confidently resolved. The DNA sequence reads TGCGCCAGCAGCATCCGGGATCCTCCCCTTTATGGCTACACCTTC. Translated, this is CASSIRDPPLYGYTF.